This T cell receptor beta chain was sequenced in a study of T cell repertoires in ileal Crohn's disease. Overall study context: Median disease duration was nearly eight years; 35% smoked at surgery.

As to this clone: Its cognate antigen is unknown.

Study conclusions and caveats: Active smokers at surgery had more clonal expansions than non-smokers.

Only in-frame clones appear in the TCRdb table, and some are missing; sequencing was by immunoSEQ multiplex PCR. This sample has 15,000 or so clones, with about 92% found just once. The CDR3 is 15 amino acids. Germline lookup yields CDR1 SGDLS and CDR2 YYNGEE. The trim removed 4 bases at V and 6 bases at J, leaving 8 bases unmatched. Sequences were obtained from ileal tissue. The V gene is TRBV9, the J gene TRBJ2-3; TRBD2 matches 10 bases. The sequence came from an adult with Crohn's disease. The CDR3 DNA sequence: TGTGCCAGCAGCCCCAGCGGGGGGGTACTCGATACGCAGTATTTT. Translating it yields CASSPSGGVLDTQYF.